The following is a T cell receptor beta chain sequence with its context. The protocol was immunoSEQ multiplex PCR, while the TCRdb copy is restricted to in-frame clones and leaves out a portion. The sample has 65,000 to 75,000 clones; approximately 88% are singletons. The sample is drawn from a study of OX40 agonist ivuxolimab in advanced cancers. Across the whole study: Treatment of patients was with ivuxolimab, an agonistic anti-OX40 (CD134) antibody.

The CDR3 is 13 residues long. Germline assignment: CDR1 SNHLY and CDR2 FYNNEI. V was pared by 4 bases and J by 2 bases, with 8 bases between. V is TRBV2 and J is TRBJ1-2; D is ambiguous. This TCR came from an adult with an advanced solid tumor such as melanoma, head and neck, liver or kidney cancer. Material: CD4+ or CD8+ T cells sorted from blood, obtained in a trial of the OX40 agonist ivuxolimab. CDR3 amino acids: CASSVLPNYGYTF. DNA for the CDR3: TGTGCCAGCAGTGTCCTACCCAACTATGGCTACACCTTC.